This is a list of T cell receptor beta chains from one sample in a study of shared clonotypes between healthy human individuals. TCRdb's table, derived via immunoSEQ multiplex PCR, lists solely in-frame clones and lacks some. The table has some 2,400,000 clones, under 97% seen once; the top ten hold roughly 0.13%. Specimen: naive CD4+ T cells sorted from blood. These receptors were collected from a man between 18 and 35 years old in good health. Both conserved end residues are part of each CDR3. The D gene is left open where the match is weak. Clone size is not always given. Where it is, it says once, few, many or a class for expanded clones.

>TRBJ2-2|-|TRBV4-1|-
TGCGCCAGCAGCCAGATAGGACTCGGGACAACGAACACCGGGGAGCTGTTTTTT
CASSQIGLGTTNTGELFF
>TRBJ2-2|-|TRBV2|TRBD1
TGTGCCAGCAGTGAAGATACGACAGGGCCCGGGGAGCTGTTTTTT
CASSEDTTGPGELFF
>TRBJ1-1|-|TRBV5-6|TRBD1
TGTGCCAGCAGCTTGGGGGTAGGGGGCGTTCAGTTTGAAGCTTTCTTT
CASSLGVGGVQFEAFF
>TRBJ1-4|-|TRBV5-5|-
TGTGCCAGCAGCCCGGGGAGTATGGCTAATGAAAAACTGTTTTTT
CASSPGSMANEKLFF
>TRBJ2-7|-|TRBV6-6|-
TGTGCCAGCGCGGACAGAAACTACGAGCAGTACTTC
CASADRNYEQYF
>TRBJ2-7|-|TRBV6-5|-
TGTGCCAGCAGTTACTCGACCCCGGGGGGCGTTTACGAGCAGTACTTC
CASSYSTPGGVYEQYF
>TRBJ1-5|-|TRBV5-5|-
TGTGCCAGCAGCTTGGCCGAAGGGGATAACGAGCCCCAGCATTTT
CASSLAEGDNEPQHF
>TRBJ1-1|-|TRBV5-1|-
TGCGCCAGCAGCCCACGACTCCAGAACACTGAAGCTTTCTTT
CASSPRLQNTEAFF
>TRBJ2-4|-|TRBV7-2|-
TGTGCCAGCAGCTTCCCGACAGGTTCCAAAAACATTCAGTACTTC
CASSFPTGSKNIQYF
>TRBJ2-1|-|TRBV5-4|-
TGTGCCAGCAGCTTGTTTGGGCAGGGAACCTACAATGAGCAGTTCTTC
CASSLFGQGTYNEQFF
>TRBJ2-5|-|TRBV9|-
TGTGCCAGCAGCGCAACTAGTGTGGGGGAGACCCAGTACTTC
CASSATSVGETQYF
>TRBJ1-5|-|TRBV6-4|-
TGTGCCAGCAGTGACTCGCAGGCTGATGGTGCCAATCAGCCCCAGCATTTT
CASSDSQADGANQPQHF
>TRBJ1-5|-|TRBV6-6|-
TGTGCCAGCAGTTACACGAGGACCGGACCTTGGGAGCCCCAGCATTTT
CASSYTRTGPWEPQHF
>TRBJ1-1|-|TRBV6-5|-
TGTGCCAGCAGCTATCCGGGAACTATTGAAGCTTTCTTT
CASSYPGTIEAFF
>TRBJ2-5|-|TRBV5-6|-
TGTGCCAGCAGCTTCACAGGGAAAGAGACCCAGTACTTC
CASSFTGKETQYF
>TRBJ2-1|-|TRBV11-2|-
TGTGCCAGCAGCCCGACTACCTCCTACAATGAGCAGTTCTTC
CASSPTTSYNEQFF
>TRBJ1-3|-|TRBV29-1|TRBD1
TGCAGCGCCAAACAAGACAGGGGTGGAAACACCATATATTTT
CSAKQDRGGNTIYF
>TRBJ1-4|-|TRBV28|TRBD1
TGTGCCAGCAGTCCGACAGGGATTAAGGCTACGAGTGAAAAACTGTTTTTT
CASSPTGIKATSEKLFF
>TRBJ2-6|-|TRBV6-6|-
TGTGCCAGCAGCCAGGGGAGTTCTGGGGCCAACGTCCTGACTTTC
CASSQGSSGANVLTF
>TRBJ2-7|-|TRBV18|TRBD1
TGTGCCAGCTCACCGCGACAGGGGCGAGACGAGCAGTACTTC
CASSPRQGRDEQYF
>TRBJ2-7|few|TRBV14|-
TGTGCCAGCAGCCAAGACTACGAGCAGTACTTC
CASSQDYEQYF
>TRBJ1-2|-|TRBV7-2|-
TGTGCCAGCAGCCGGGACGGAATCTATGGCTACACCTTC
CASSRDGIYGYTF
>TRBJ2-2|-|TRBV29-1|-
TGCAGCGTTGGGTTCGGCGGCGGGGAGCTGTTTTTT
CSVGFGGGELFF
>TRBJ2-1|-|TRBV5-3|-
TGTGCCAGAAGCTTCTCAGGAGGCTCCTACAATGAGCAGTTCTTC
CARSFSGGSYNEQFF
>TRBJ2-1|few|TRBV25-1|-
TGTGCCAGCCTTAAGACGAACTACAATGAGCAGTTCTTC
CASLKTNYNEQFF
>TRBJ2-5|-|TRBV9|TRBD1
TGTGCCAGCAGCTTAGGGACAGGGGGTGGTGAGACCCAGTACTTC
CASSLGTGGGETQYF
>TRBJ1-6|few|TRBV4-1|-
TGCGCCAGCAGCCAAGATATGAGGAGGGATTCACCCCTCCACTTT
CASSQDMRRDSPLHF
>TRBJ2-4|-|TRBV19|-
TGTGCCAGTAGTCAGCTGAGGGGGGACATTCAGTACTTC
CASSQLRGDIQYF
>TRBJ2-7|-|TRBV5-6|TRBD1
TGTGCCAGCAGCCGGGACAGGGGGCAACGCGAGCAGTACTTC
CASSRDRGQREQYF
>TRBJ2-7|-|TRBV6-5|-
TGTGCCAGCAGTTACCTCCCCTGGTCTGACTACGAGCAGTACTTC
CASSYLPWSDYEQYF
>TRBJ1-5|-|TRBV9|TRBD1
TGTGCCAGCAGCCCCCGGACAGGGGAGGACAATCAGCCCCAGCATTTT
CASSPRTGEDNQPQHF
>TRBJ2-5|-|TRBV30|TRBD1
TGTGCCTGGAGCGCGATACAGGGGGCTGGGGAGACCCAGTACTTC
CAWSAIQGAGETQYF
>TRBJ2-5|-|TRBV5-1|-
TGCGCCAGCAGCTTTAGTATCGGGGGCCTCCAAGAGACCCAGTACTTC
CASSFSIGGLQETQYF
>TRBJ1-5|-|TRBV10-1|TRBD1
TGCGCCAGCAGTGAGGGTCTAGGTACAGGGGGAGCTTCTCAACCCGAACAGCCCCAGCATTTT
CASSEGLGTGGASQPEQPQHF
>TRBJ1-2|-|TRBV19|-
TGTGCCAGTAACTCAGGGCCAGTCGACTATGGCTACACCTTC
CASNSGPVDYGYTF
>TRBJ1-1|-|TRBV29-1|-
TGCAGCGTTGAAAGCCGGGTCACTGAAGCTTTCTTT
CSVESRVTEAFF
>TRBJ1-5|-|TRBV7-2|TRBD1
TGTGCCAGCAGCTCGCGATCCGGGACAGGAAGAAATCAGCCCCAGCATTTT
CASSSRSGTGRNQPQHF